These T cell receptor beta chains were read from a single sample in a study of cytomegalovirus exposure and HLA in healthy donors. Produced via immunoSEQ multiplex PCR; TCRdb's table is partial and in-frame only. This sample carries more than 300,000 clones, 70% to 90% of them seen once, and the ten largest clones take around 0.8%. Input material: PBMCs. The origin of the receptors is a woman aged 18 to 35 in good health and CMV-seronegative. Both conserved end residues are part of each CDR3. The order of the fields is CDR3 DNA, CDR3 protein, D gene, J gene, V gene, clone size. The D gene is left open where the match is weak. Rows may omit the clone size; those that give it use once, few, many or a size class.

cdr3_nt: TGTGCCAGCAGCGACTATGTTGCAGATACGCAGTATTTT
cdr3_aa: CASSDYVADTQYF
d_call: -
j_call: TRBJ2-3
v_call: TRBV9
clone_size: -

cdr3_nt: TGTGCCACCAGCAGGCCCCAGGAGGGGGCCTTCGAAAAACTGTTTTTT
cdr3_aa: CATSRPQEGAFEKLFF
d_call: TRBD1
j_call: TRBJ1-4
v_call: TRBV15
clone_size: -

cdr3_nt: TGCGCCAGCAGCTTGGTACAGCCGGCTGAAGCTTTCTTT
cdr3_aa: CASSLVQPAEAFF
d_call: -
j_call: TRBJ1-1
v_call: TRBV5-1
clone_size: -

cdr3_nt: TGTGCCAGCAGCTTAGTCGGGACAGGGGTAAACTATGGCTACACCTTC
cdr3_aa: CASSLVGTGVNYGYTF
d_call: TRBD1
j_call: TRBJ1-2
v_call: TRBV7-9
clone_size: few

cdr3_nt: TGTGCCAGCAGCTCCCCACGGGCGGGAACCTACAGCGATGAGCAGTTCTTC
cdr3_aa: CASSSPRAGTYSDEQFF
d_call: -
j_call: TRBJ2-1
v_call: TRBV13
clone_size: -

cdr3_nt: TGTGCCAGCAGTTTATATGGCGGGTCTACCTACGAGCAGTACTTC
cdr3_aa: CASSLYGGSTYEQYF
d_call: -
j_call: TRBJ2-7
v_call: TRBV27
clone_size: -

cdr3_nt: TGTGCCAGCAGCTTCGATAGCGGGATCGGCACCGGGGAGCTGTTTTTT
cdr3_aa: CASSFDSGIGTGELFF
d_call: TRBD2
j_call: TRBJ2-2
v_call: TRBV7-7
clone_size: -

cdr3_nt: TGTGCCAGTAGTATGGGACAGGGGGCTTGGCACACTGAAGCTTTCTTT
cdr3_aa: CASSMGQGAWHTEAFF
d_call: TRBD1
j_call: TRBJ1-1
v_call: TRBV19
clone_size: -

cdr3_nt: TGTGCCAGCAGCGCCACAGGGTATTTGGGAAACACCATATATTTT
cdr3_aa: CASSATGYLGNTIYF
d_call: -
j_call: TRBJ1-3
v_call: TRBV9
clone_size: -

cdr3_nt: TGCGCCAGCAGCTCGGGTCTAGGAACAGGGGGTACCGCTTTCTTT
cdr3_aa: CASSSGLGTGGTAFF
d_call: TRBD1
j_call: TRBJ1-1
v_call: TRBV5-1
clone_size: -

cdr3_nt: TGTGCCAGCAGCCAAGGAGGGTCTTTTCCTGGTTCCGGGGAGCTGTTTTTT
cdr3_aa: CASSQGGSFPGSGELFF
d_call: -
j_call: TRBJ2-2
v_call: TRBV4-2
clone_size: -

cdr3_nt: TGCGCCAGCAGCTGGGGTGGCCAGGGGTCCAACACTGAAGCTTTCTTT
cdr3_aa: CASSWGGQGSNTEAFF
d_call: -
j_call: TRBJ1-1
v_call: TRBV5-1
clone_size: -

cdr3_nt: TGCAGCGTCCGTAAGTCGGACAGGGCGTCCTACGAGCAGTACTTC
cdr3_aa: CSVRKSDRASYEQYF
d_call: TRBD1
j_call: TRBJ2-7
v_call: TRBV29-1
clone_size: -

cdr3_nt: TGTGCCAGCAGCTTTAATGGGGAGGGCGATCAGCCCCAGCATTTT
cdr3_aa: CASSFNGEGDQPQHF
d_call: -
j_call: TRBJ1-5
v_call: TRBV7-8
clone_size: -

cdr3_nt: TGCGCCAGCAGCCGTGAATCGACAGGGCACACTGAAGCTTTCTTT
cdr3_aa: CASSRESTGHTEAFF
d_call: TRBD1
j_call: TRBJ1-1
v_call: TRBV5-1
clone_size: -

cdr3_nt: TGTGCCAGCAGTTTTCGGGGGGCGCAGTATTTT
cdr3_aa: CASSFRGAQYF
d_call: TRBD2
j_call: TRBJ2-3
v_call: TRBV27
clone_size: -

cdr3_nt: TGCGCCAGCAGCTTGGGGGCCGGTTGGCCCGAGAGCTCCTACAATGAGCAGTTCTTC
cdr3_aa: CASSLGAGWPESSYNEQFF
d_call: -
j_call: TRBJ2-1
v_call: TRBV5-1
clone_size: -

cdr3_nt: TGTGCCAGCAGTTTAGCGTCTTCACATACGCAGTATTTT
cdr3_aa: CASSLASSHTQYF
d_call: -
j_call: TRBJ2-3
v_call: TRBV27
clone_size: -

cdr3_nt: TGTGCCAGCAGCTTGGGACACGGCCGGGAGCAGTTCTTC
cdr3_aa: CASSLGHGREQFF
d_call: -
j_call: TRBJ2-1
v_call: TRBV5-6
clone_size: -

cdr3_nt: TGCGCCAGCAGCCAAGATTCAGTTAATGAAAAACTGTTTTTT
cdr3_aa: CASSQDSVNEKLFF
d_call: -
j_call: TRBJ1-4
v_call: TRBV4-3
clone_size: once

cdr3_nt: TGCGCCAGCAGCCAAGCGCAGGGATACGGGCAGTTCTTC
cdr3_aa: CASSQAQGYGQFF
d_call: -
j_call: TRBJ2-1
v_call: TRBV4-3
clone_size: -

cdr3_nt: TGTGCCAGCAGTCAAGGACTAGCGGGAGATTTTTACGAGCAGTACTTC
cdr3_aa: CASSQGLAGDFYEQYF
d_call: TRBD2
j_call: TRBJ2-7
v_call: TRBV27
clone_size: -

cdr3_nt: TGTGCCAGCAACCGGGACAGGGATTCGGGGCAGTACTTC
cdr3_aa: CASNRDRDSGQYF
d_call: TRBD1
j_call: TRBJ2-7
v_call: TRBV5-8
clone_size: once

cdr3_nt: TGTGCCAGCAGGGCGACAGGGTGGGGAGGCTACACCTTC
cdr3_aa: CASRATGWGGYTF
d_call: TRBD1
j_call: TRBJ1-2
v_call: TRBV7-2
clone_size: -

cdr3_nt: TGTGCCAGCAGAAGACAGGGATTAGCCAAAAACATTCAGTACTTC
cdr3_aa: CASRRQGLAKNIQYF
d_call: TRBD1
j_call: TRBJ2-4
v_call: TRBV2
clone_size: once

cdr3_nt: TGTGCCAGCAGCCAAGAAGTAGGGACTAGCGGGATTGGGAATACGCAGTATTTT
cdr3_aa: CASSQEVGTSGIGNTQYF
d_call: TRBD2
j_call: TRBJ2-3
v_call: TRBV4-2
clone_size: once

cdr3_nt: TGCAGCGCAGGACAGAACTACGAGCAGTACTTC
cdr3_aa: CSAGQNYEQYF
d_call: -
j_call: TRBJ2-7
v_call: TRBV29-1
clone_size: -

cdr3_nt: TGCGCCAGCAGCCAAGGCTACGGTCGCGACTCCTACGAGCAGTACTTC
cdr3_aa: CASSQGYGRDSYEQYF
d_call: -
j_call: TRBJ2-7
v_call: TRBV4-3
clone_size: -

cdr3_nt: TGTGCCAGCAGCACTCCGGGACTAGCGGGAGACCCACTCGAGCAGTACTTC
cdr3_aa: CASSTPGLAGDPLEQYF
d_call: TRBD2
j_call: TRBJ2-7
v_call: TRBV5-7
clone_size: -

cdr3_nt: TGCGCCAGCAAGCTTAGCGGGAGGTCGCGAGATACGCAGTATTTT
cdr3_aa: CASKLSGRSRDTQYF
d_call: TRBD2
j_call: TRBJ2-3
v_call: TRBV4-1
clone_size: -

cdr3_nt: TGTGCCAGCAGCTCCCAAGCGGGAGCCTGGACCGGGGAGCTGTTTTTT
cdr3_aa: CASSSQAGAWTGELFF
d_call: TRBD2
j_call: TRBJ2-2
v_call: TRBV7-3
clone_size: -

cdr3_nt: TGTGCCAGCACCCCTTCCGTTTTGAATGAGCAGTTCTTC
cdr3_aa: CASTPSVLNEQFF
d_call: -
j_call: TRBJ2-1
v_call: TRBV28
clone_size: -

cdr3_nt: TGTGCCAGCAATATCGGGGCCTACGAGCAGTACTTC
cdr3_aa: CASNIGAYEQYF
d_call: -
j_call: TRBJ2-7
v_call: TRBV6-6
clone_size: -

cdr3_nt: TGCGCCAGCAGCTTGGCAGGACAGGGCACAGATACGCAGTATTTT
cdr3_aa: CASSLAGQGTDTQYF
d_call: TRBD1
j_call: TRBJ2-3
v_call: TRBV5-1
clone_size: -

cdr3_nt: TGTGCCAGCAGCCCATGGTCGGGGACAGGGGCCTACGAGCAGTACTTC
cdr3_aa: CASSPWSGTGAYEQYF
d_call: TRBD1
j_call: TRBJ2-7
v_call: TRBV27
clone_size: -

cdr3_nt: TGTGCCAGCAGCTTGTGGGGCGACAATGAGCAGTTCTTC
cdr3_aa: CASSLWGDNEQFF
d_call: -
j_call: TRBJ2-1
v_call: TRBV7-9
clone_size: -

cdr3_nt: TGTGCCTGGAGTCCGGGAGGGGTTGAAGCTTTCTTT
cdr3_aa: CAWSPGGVEAFF
d_call: -
j_call: TRBJ1-1
v_call: TRBV30
clone_size: -

cdr3_nt: TGTGCCAGCAGTTTATTGGCAGGGAACTACGAGCAGTACTTC
cdr3_aa: CASSLLAGNYEQYF
d_call: -
j_call: TRBJ2-7
v_call: TRBV28
clone_size: few

cdr3_nt: TGCGCCAGCAGCTTGAGGTCAGGACTCCTCTACGAGCAGTACTTC
cdr3_aa: CASSLRSGLLYEQYF
d_call: -
j_call: TRBJ2-7
v_call: TRBV5-1
clone_size: -

cdr3_nt: TGTGCCAGCATCGAAACAGGGGACGCAAGTGAAGCTTTCTTT
cdr3_aa: CASIETGDASEAFF
d_call: TRBD1
j_call: TRBJ1-1
v_call: TRBV5-6
clone_size: -

cdr3_nt: TGTGCCAGCAGCGCATGGACAGGGCAAACAGATACGCAGTATTTT
cdr3_aa: CASSAWTGQTDTQYF
d_call: TRBD1
j_call: TRBJ2-3
v_call: TRBV9
clone_size: -

cdr3_nt: TGTGCCAGCAGGACAGGTGGGAACGAGCAGTACTTC
cdr3_aa: CASRTGGNEQYF
d_call: -
j_call: TRBJ2-7
v_call: TRBV21-1
clone_size: -